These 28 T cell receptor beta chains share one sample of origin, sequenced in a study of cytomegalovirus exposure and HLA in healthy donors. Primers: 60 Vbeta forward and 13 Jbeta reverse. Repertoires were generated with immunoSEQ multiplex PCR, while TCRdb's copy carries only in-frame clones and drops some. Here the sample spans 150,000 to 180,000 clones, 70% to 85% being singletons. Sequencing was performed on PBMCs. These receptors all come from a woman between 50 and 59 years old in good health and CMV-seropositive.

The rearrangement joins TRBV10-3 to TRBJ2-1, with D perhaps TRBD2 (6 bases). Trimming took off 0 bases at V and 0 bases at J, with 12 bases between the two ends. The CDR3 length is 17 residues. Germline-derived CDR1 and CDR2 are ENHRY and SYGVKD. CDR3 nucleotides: TGTGCCATCAGTGAGTCTAGGGACTCCAGCTCCTACAATGAGCAGTTCTTC. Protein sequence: CAISESRDSSSYNEQFF.

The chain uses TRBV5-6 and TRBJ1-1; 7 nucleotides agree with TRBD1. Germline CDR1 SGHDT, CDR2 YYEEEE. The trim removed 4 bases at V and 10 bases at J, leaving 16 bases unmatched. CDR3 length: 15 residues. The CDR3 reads CASSVSGTDNLRAFF. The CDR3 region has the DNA TGTGCCAGCAGCGTCTCCGGGACAGACAATCTTAGAGCTTTCTTT.

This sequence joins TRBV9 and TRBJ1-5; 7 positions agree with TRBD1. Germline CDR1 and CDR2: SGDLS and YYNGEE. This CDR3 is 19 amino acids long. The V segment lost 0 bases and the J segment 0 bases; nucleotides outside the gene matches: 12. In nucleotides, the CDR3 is TGTGCCAGCAGCGTAGAAGGGACAGCCCGGCCTATTAGCAATCAGCCCCAGCATTTT. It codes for CASSVEGTARPISNQPQHF.

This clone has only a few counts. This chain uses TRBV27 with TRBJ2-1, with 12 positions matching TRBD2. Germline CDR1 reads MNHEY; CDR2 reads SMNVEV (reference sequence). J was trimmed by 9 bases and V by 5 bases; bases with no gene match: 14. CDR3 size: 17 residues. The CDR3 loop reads CASSPPTLAGGPSEQFF. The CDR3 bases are TGTGCCAGCAGTCCGCCAACCCTAGCGGGGGGGCCCAGTGAGCAGTTCTTC.

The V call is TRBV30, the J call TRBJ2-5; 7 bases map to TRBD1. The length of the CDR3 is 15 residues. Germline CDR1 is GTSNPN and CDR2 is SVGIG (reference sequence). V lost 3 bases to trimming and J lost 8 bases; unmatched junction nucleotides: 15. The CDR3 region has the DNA TGTGCCTGGAGCATACGACAGGGCAGACAAAATACCCAGTACTTC. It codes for CAWSIRQGRQNTQYF.

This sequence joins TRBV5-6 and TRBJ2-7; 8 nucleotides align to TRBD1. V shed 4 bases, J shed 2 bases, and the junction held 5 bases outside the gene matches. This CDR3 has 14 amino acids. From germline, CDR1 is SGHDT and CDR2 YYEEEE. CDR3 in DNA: TGTGCCAGCAGCCCCGGGACAGGCACCTACGAGCAGTACTTC. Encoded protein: CASSPGTGTYEQYF.

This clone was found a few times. This CDR3 is CASSLTRGTQYF. DNA for the CDR3: TGTGCCAGCAGTTTGACAAGGGGTACGCAGTATTTT. The chain has TRBV28 and TRBJ2-3, with D possibly being TRBD1 (5 bases). The CDR3 sequence is 12 residues long. The germline V gene encodes CDR1 MDHEN and CDR2 SYDVKM. Trimming took off 3 bases at V and 8 bases at J, with 9 bases between the two ends. Supplemented by reference TRBV28 and TRBJ2-3, the full variable domain reads DVKVTQSSRYLVKRTGEKVFLECVQDMDHENMFWYRQDPGLGLRLIYFSYDVKMKEKGDIPEGYSVSREKKERFSLILESASTNQTSMYLCASSLTRGTQYFGPGTRLTVL.

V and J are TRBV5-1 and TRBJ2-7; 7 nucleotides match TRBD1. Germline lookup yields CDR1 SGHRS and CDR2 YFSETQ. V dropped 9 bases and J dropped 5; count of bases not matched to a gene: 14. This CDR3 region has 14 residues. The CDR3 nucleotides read TGCGCCACTTCCTCACAGGGGATGTCCCACGAGCAGTACTTC. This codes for CATSSQGMSHEQYF.

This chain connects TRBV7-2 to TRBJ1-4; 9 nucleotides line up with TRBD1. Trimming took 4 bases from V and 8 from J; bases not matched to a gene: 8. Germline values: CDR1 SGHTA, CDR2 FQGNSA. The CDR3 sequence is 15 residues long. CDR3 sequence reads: CASSSDRGSGEKLFF. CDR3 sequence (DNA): TGTGCCAGCAGCTCCGACAGGGGGTCGGGGGAAAAACTGTTTTTT.

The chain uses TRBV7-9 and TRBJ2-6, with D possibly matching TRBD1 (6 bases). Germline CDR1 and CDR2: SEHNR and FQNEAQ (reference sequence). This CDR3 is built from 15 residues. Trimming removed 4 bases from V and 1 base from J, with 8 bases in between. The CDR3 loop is CASSSGQSGANVLTF. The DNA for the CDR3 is TGTGCCAGCAGCTCAGGACAGTCTGGGGCCAACGTCCTGACTTTC. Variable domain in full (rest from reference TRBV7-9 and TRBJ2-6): DTGVSQNPRHKITKRGQNVTFRCDPISEHNRLYWYRQTLGQGPEFLTYFQNEAQLEKSRLLSDRFSAERPKGSFSTLEIQRTEQGDSAMYLCASSSGQSGANVLTFGAGSRLTVL.

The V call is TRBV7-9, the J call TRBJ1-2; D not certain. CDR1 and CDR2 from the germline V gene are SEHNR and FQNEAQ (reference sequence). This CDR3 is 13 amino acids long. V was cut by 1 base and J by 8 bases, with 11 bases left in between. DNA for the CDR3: TGTGCCAGCAGCTTAGGGCTACGAGGAGGCTACACCTTC. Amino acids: CASSLGLRGGYTF. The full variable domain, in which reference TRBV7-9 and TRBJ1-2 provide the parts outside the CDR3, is DTGVSQNPRHKITKRGQNVTFRCDPISEHNRLYWYRQTLGQGPEFLTYFQNEAQLEKSRLLSDRFSAERPKGSFSTLEIQRTEQGDSAMYLCASSLGLRGGYTFGSGTRLTVV.

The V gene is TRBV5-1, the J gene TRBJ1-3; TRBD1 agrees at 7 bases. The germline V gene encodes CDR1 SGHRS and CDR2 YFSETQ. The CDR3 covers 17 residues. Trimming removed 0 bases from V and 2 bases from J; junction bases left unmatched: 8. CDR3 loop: CASSLGDSLPPGNTIYF. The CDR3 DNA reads TGCGCCAGCAGCTTGGGGGACAGCCTTCCCCCTGGAAACACCATATATTTT.

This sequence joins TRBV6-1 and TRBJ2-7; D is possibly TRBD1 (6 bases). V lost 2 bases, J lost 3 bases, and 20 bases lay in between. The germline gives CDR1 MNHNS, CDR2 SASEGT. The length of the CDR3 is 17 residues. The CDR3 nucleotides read TGTGCCAGCAGTGAATTTAACAGGGCAAGGCCGGGCTACGAGCAGTACTTC. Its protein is CASSEFNRARPGYEQYF.

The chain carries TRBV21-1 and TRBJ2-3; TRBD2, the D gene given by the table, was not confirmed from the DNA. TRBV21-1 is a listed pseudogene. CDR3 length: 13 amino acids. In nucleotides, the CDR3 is TGTGCCAGCGGTTGCGTAAGCACAGATACGCAGTATTTT. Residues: CASGCVSTDTQYF.

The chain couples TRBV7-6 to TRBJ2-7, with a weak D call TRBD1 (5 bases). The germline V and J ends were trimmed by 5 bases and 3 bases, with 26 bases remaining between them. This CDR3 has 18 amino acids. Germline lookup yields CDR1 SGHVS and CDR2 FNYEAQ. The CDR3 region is CASSNNPPNVDKGYEQYF. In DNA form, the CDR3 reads TGTGCCAGCAGCAATAACCCCCCAAATGTGGACAAAGGCTACGAGCAGTACTTC.

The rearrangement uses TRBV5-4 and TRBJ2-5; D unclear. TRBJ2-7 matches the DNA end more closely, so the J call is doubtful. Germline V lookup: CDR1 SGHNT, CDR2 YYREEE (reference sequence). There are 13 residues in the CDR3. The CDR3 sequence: CASSPDLDYEQYF. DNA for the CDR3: TGTGCCAGCAGCCCCGACTTAGACTACGAGCAGTACTTC.

The chain's CDR3 is CASSETWETQYF. The CDR3 nucleotides are TGTGCCAGCAGCGAAACTTGGGAGACCCAGTACTTC. This chain uses TRBV7-9 with TRBJ2-5; D not certain. Per the germline V gene, CDR1 is SEHNR and CDR2 is FQNEAQ (reference sequence). V dropped 5 bases and J dropped 5 bases, with 9 bases sitting between them. CDR3 size: 12 residues.

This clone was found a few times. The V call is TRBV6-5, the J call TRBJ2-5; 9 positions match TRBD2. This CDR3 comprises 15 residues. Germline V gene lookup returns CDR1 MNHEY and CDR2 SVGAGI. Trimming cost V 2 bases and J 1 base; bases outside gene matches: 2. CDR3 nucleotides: TGTGCCAGCAGTTACCTGACTAGCGGCCAAGAGACCCAGTACTTC. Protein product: CASSYLTSGQETQYF.

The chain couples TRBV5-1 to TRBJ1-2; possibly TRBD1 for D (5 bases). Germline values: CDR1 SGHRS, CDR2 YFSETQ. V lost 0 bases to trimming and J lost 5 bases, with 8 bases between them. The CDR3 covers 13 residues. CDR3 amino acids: CASSLDQGYGYTF. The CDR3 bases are TGCGCCAGCAGCTTGGACCAGGGATATGGCTACACCTTC. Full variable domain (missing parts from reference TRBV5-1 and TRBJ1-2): KAGVTQTPRYLIKTRGQQVTLSCSPISGHRSVSWYQQTPGQGLQFLFEYFSETQRNKGNFPGRFSGRQFSNSRSEMNVSTLELGDSALYLCASSLDQGYGYTFGSGTRLTVV.

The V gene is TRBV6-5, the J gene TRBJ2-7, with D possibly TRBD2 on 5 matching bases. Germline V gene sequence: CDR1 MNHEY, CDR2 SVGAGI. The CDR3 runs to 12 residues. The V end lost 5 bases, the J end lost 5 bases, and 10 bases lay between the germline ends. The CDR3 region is CASSVPRDEQYF. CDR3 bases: TGTGCCAGCAGTGTGCCGAGGGACGAGCAGTACTTC.

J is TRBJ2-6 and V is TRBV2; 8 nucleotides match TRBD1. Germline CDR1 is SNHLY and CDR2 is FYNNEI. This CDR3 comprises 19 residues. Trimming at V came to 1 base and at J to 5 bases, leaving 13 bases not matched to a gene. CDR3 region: CASSEDRSGQGVWANVLTF. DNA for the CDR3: TGTGCCAGCAGTGAAGATCGGAGCGGACAGGGTGTCTGGGCCAACGTCCTGACTTTC.

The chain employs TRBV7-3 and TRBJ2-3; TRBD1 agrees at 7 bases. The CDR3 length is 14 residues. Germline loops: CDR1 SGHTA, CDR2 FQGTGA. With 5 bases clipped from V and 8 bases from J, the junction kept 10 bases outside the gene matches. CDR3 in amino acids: CASSRIPRDSTQYF. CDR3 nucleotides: TGTGCCAGCAGCCGAATTCCCCGGGACAGTACGCAGTATTTT.

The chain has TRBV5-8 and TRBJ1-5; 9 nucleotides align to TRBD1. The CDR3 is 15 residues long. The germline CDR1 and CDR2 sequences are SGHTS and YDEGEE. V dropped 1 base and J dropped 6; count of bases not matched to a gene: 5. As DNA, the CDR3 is TGTGCCAGCAGCTTGAAGGGGACAGGGATTCAGCCCCAGCATTTT. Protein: CASSLKGTGIQPQHF.

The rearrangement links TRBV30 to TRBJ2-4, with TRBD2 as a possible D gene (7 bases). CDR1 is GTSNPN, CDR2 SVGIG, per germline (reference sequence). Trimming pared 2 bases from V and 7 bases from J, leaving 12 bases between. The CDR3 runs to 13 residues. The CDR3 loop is CAWSTGGRNIQYF. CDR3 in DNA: TGTGCCTGGAGTACGGGGGGCAGGAACATTCAGTACTTC.

Written as DNA, the CDR3 is TGTGCCAGCTCACCAACGGGCTACGAGCAGTACTTC. Its protein product is CASSPTGYEQYF. V is TRBV18 and J is TRBJ2-7; D is uncertain. V lost 2 bases and J 3 bases, leaving 5 bases between the germline ends. Per germline, CDR1 KGHSH and CDR2 LQKENI. CDR3 size: 12 residues.

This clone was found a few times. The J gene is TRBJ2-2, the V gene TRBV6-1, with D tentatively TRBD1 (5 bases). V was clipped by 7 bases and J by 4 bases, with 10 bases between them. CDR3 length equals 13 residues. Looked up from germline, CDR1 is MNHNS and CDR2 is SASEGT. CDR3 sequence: CASTPGITGELFF. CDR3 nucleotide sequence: TGTGCCAGCACTCCAGGGATCACCGGGGAGCTGTTTTTT.

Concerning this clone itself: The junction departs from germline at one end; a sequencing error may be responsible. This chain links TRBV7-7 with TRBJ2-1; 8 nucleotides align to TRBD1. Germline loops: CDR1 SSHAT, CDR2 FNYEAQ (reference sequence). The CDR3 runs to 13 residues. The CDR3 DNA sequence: TGTGCTAGCAGCTTAGACAGGGGCAATGAGCAGTTCTTC. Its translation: CASSLDRGNEQFF.

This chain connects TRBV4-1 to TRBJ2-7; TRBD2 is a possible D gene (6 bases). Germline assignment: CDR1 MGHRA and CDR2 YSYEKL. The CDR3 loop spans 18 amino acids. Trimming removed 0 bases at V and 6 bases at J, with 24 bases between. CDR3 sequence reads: CASSQDSGEGLHTGEQYF. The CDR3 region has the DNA TGCGCCAGCAGCCAAGATTCGGGGGAAGGTCTACATACGGGCGAGCAGTACTTC.